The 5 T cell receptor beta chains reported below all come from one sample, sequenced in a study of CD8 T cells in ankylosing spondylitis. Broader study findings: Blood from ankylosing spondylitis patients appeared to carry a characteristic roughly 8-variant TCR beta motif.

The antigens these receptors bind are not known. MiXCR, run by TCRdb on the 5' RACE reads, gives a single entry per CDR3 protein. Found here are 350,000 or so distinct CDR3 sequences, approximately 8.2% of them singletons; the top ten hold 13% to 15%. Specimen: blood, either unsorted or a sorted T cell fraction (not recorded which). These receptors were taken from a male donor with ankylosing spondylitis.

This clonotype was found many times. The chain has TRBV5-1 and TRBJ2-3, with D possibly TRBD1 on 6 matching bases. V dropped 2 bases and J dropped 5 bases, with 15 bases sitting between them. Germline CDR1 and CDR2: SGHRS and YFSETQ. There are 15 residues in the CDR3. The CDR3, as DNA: TGCGCCAGCAGCTTTACGGGACACAATATAGATACGCAGTATTTT. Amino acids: CASSFTGHNIDTQYF.

Here the CDR3 reads CSASLQGAYEQYF. For the CDR3, the DNA is TGCAGTGCTAGCTTACAGGGGGCTTACGAGCAGTACTTC. The rearrangement links TRBV20-1 to TRBJ2-7; the match to TRBD1 covers 9 bases. Germline CDR1 reads DFQATT; CDR2 reads SNEGSKA (reference sequence). Trimming removed 3 bases from V and 4 bases from J; junction bases left unmatched: 4. The CDR3 totals 13 residues.

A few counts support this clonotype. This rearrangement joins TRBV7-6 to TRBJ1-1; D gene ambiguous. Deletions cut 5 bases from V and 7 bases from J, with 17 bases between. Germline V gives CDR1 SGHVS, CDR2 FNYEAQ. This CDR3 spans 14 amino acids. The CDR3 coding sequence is TGTGCCAGCAGCCCTGACAATGGGGATGTTGAAGCTTTCTTT. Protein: CASSPDNGDVEAFF.

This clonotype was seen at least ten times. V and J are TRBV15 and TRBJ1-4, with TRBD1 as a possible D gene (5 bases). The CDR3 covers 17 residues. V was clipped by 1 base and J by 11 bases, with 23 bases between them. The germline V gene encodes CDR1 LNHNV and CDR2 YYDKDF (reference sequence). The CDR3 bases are TGTGCCACCAGCAGAGCTGCTCTGGGGGTTGCCTCGGAGAAACTGTTTTTT. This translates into CATSRAALGVASEKLFF.

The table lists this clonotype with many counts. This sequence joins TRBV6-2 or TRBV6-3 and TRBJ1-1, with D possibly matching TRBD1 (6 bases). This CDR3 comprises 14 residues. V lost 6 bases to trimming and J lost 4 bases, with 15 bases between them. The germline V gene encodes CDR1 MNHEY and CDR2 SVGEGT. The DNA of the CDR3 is TGTGCCAGCAGCCTACAGGGTCGGGCCACTGAAGCTTTCTTT. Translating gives CASSLQGRATEAFF.